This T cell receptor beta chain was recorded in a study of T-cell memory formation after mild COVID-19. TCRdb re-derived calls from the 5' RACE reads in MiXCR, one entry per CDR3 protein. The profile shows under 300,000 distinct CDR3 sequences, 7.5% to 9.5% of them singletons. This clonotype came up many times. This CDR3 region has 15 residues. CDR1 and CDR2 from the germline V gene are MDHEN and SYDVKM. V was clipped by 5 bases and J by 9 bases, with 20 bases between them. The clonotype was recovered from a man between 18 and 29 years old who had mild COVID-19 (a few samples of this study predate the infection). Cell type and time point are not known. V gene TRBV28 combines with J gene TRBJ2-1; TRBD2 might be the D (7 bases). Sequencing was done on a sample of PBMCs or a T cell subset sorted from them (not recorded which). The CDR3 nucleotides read TGTGCCAGCAGTCCTAGGGGGGGTGCTCGAAGTGAGCAGTTCTTC. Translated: CASSPRGGARSEQFF.